This T cell receptor (beta chain) stems from a study of shared clonotypes between healthy human individuals. Here immunoSEQ multiplex PCR was the method, and the copy in TCRdb shows in-frame clones only, minus some. Found here are about 600,000 clones, about 97% of them singletons; the top ten hold less than 0.065%. CDR1 ENHRY and CDR2 SYGVKD come from the germline V gene. V lost 10 bases and J lost 0, with 12 bases in between. The CDR3 totals 13 residues. The clonotype comes from a woman in her thirties in good health. The rearrangement links TRBV10-3 to TRBJ1-1; perhaps TRBD1 as D (5 bases). The sequencing sample was made of naive CD4+ T cells sorted from blood. Subset denoted: CD45RA+ positively selected. CDR3 sequence reads: CATKQGLNTEAFF. The CDR3 DNA reads as TGTGCCACAAAGCAGGGCCTGAACACTGAAGCTTTCTTT.